This TCR beta chain was identified in a study of blood T cell repertoires in COVID-19. About the research overall: From T cells, B-cell-depleted T cells, or PBMCs came the material, which was cDNA or gDNA.

The method was immunoSEQ multiplex PCR; TCRdb's version includes in-frame clones alone and lacks a portion of them. The data hold about 70,000 clones, with 70% to 90% observed a single time. This CDR3 has 15 amino acids. Trimming removed 0 bases from V and 3 bases from J, with 12 bases in between. Per germline, CDR1 ENHRY and CDR2 SYGVKD. The chain carries TRBV10-3 and TRBJ2-7; D is perhaps TRBD2 (5 bases). The specimen was peripheral blood. The source is a human donor in a cohort sampled during active COVID-19. CDR3 nucleotides: TGTGCCATCAGTGAGTCGACCGGGAACGGCTACGAGCAGTACTTC. It translates to CAISESTGNGYEQYF.